The 16 T cell receptor beta chains below were found in one sample sequenced in a study of shared T cell receptors in the human thymus. Produced via immunoSEQ multiplex PCR; TCRdb's table is partial and in-frame only. The sample carries some 720,000 clones, approximately 90% recorded once. In addition, the sample was reused for a study of human thymus T cells.

The sample taken for sequencing was thymocytes. The receptors were sampled from a boy in the first two years of life with a congenital heart defect.

This chain connects TRBV5-6 to TRBJ2-7, with 7 bases that match TRBD2. V lost 0 bases and J lost 5; bases outside the gene matches: 5. The CDR3 is 14 residues long. Germline-derived CDR1 and CDR2 are SGHDT and YYEEEE. The CDR3 loop reads CASSLGVGGNEQYF. The CDR3 DNA reads TGTGCCAGCAGCTTGGGCGTGGGGGGGAACGAGCAGTACTTC.

The CDR3: CASSIGSPGLAGGPGSTDTQYF. The CDR3 DNA follows: TGTGCCAGTAGTATAGGCAGCCCGGGACTAGCGGGAGGGCCCGGTAGCACAGATACGCAGTATTTT. The chain employs TRBV19 and TRBJ2-3, with TRBD2 identical over 16 bases. This CDR3 contains 22 residues. With 1 base clipped from V and 0 bases from J, the junction kept 13 bases outside the gene matches. The germline CDR1 and CDR2 sequences are LNHDA and SQIVND (reference sequence).

CDR3 protein: CASSLVFEETQYF. The CDR3 nucleotides read TGTGCCAGCAGCTTGGTCTTCGAAGAGACCCAGTACTTC. The gene calls are TRBV5-4 and TRBJ2-5; D not certain. With 0 bases removed from V and 3 bases from J, the gap between germline ends came to 6 bases. Germline CDR1 reads SGHNT; CDR2 reads YYREEE (reference sequence). The CDR3 spans 13 residues. The full variable domain, in which reference TRBV5-4 and TRBJ2-5 provide the parts outside the CDR3, is ETGVTQSPTHLIKTRGQQVTLRCSSQSGHNTVSWYQQALGQGPQFIFQYYREEENGRGNFPPRFSGLQFPNYSSELNVNALELDDSALYLCASSLVFEETQYFGPGTRLLVL.

V usage is TRBV7-9 and J usage is TRBJ1-2, with no clear D. V gave up 0 bases and J gave up 3 bases, with 17 bases separating them. The CDR3 runs 17 residues. From germline, CDR1 is SEHNR and CDR2 FQNEAQ (reference sequence). CDR3 protein: CASSLAGKGRGDYGYTF. The DNA for the CDR3 is TGTGCCAGCAGCTTAGCTGGTAAAGGGAGAGGCGACTATGGCTACACCTTC.

The V gene is TRBV9, the J gene TRBJ1-4; D is unresolved. With 1 base removed from V and 4 bases from J, the gap between germline ends came to 11 bases. This CDR3 has 15 amino acids. Germline lookup yields CDR1 SGDLS and CDR2 YYNGEE. CDR3 in amino acids: CASSVSATRNEKLFF. The CDR3 DNA reads as TGTGCCAGCAGCGTAAGCGCCACACGTAATGAAAAACTGTTTTTT.

The chain combines TRBV12-5 with TRBJ2-7; TRBD2 matches 11 bases. V dropped 6 bases and J dropped 2; count of bases not matched to a gene: 3. Per the germline V gene, CDR1 is LGHNT and CDR2 is FRNRAP. CDR3 length: 14 amino acids. CDR3 region: CASGRLAGTYEQYF. The CDR3 coding sequence is TGTGCTAGTGGGCGACTAGCGGGGACCTACGAGCAGTACTTC.

This clone was seen more than once but under ten times. V is TRBV19 and J is TRBJ2-3; 7 nucleotides match TRBD2. CDR1 and CDR2 (germline): LNHDA, SQIVND (reference sequence). The CDR3 totals 16 residues. V gave up 7 bases and J gave up 4 bases; unmatched junction bases: 14. CDR3 protein: CASTSMAGVGSDTQYF. CDR3 DNA: TGTGCCAGTACTTCTATGGCGGGAGTCGGCTCAGATACGCAGTATTTT.

The genes are TRBV6-7 and TRBJ2-1; TRBD1 agrees at 10 bases. TRBV6-7 is assigned to the ORF class and has an uncertain function. The CDR3 loop spans 18 amino acids. The V and J ends lost 4 bases and 8 bases, in that order; junction bases with no gene match: 17. The CDR3 DNA reads TGTGCCAGCAGTTCCAGGGACCGACAGGGGGCGCCGAGGGATGAGCAGTTCTTC. It specifies CASSSRDRQGAPRDEQFF.

The rearrangement uses TRBV30 and TRBJ1-3; 9 positions match TRBD1. Trimming at V came to 8 bases and at J to 2 bases, leaving 7 bases not matched to a gene. The CDR3 consists of 14 residues. Per the germline V gene, CDR1 is GTSNPN and CDR2 is SVGIG (reference sequence). The CDR3 DNA follows: TGTGCCGGCAGGACAGGGGAGGCTGGAAACACCATATATTTT. This translates into CAGRTGEAGNTIYF.

This chain links TRBV4-3 with TRBJ2-7, with D maybe TRBD1 (6 bases). V lost 1 base, J lost 1 base, and 14 bases lay in between. Germline CDR1 reads LGHNA; CDR2 reads YSLEER. CDR3 length: 16 amino acids. CDR3 loop: CASSQVFRGQSYEQYF. The DNA for the CDR3 is TGCGCCAGCAGCCAAGTCTTCAGGGGCCAGTCCTACGAGCAGTACTTC.

The genes are TRBV29-1 and TRBJ2-3; the D is unclear. Trimming took 4 bases from V and 1 from J, leaving 9 bases between them. CDR1 and CDR2 (germline): SQVTM, ANQGSEA. The CDR3 runs 13 residues. This CDR3 is CSVVRQGTDTQYF. CDR3 in DNA: TGCAGCGTTGTTAGACAAGGCACAGATACGCAGTATTTT.

This clone was observed a few times. The chain combines TRBV6-1 with TRBJ1-4; maybe TRBD1 (6 bases). The V end was cut by 1 base, the J end by 3 bases, with 18 bases between. Germline V gene data show CDR1 as MNHNS and CDR2 as SASEGT. This CDR3 contains 18 residues. CDR3 in DNA: TGTGCCAGCAGTGAAGTCGGACAGAGTTTTGAGCCTAATGAAAAACTGTTTTTT. Amino acid sequence: CASSEVGQSFEPNEKLFF.

The V and J genes are TRBV30 and TRBJ2-3; D may be TRBD1 (5 bases). Germline CDR1 reads GTSNPN; CDR2 reads SVGIG (reference sequence). With 1 base removed from V and 0 bases from J, the gap between germline ends came to 14 bases. The CDR3 totals 16 residues. CDR3 in amino acids: CAWSAVDSPSTDTQYF. CDR3 bases: TGTGCCTGGAGTGCCGTAGACAGTCCCAGCACAGATACGCAGTATTTT.

The rearrangement uses TRBV25-1 and TRBJ1-2; D is undetermined. CDR3 length: 12 amino acids. Deletions cut 8 bases from V and 4 bases from J, with 11 bases between. In germline, CDR1 is MGHDK, CDR2 SYGVNS. The CDR3 DNA is TGTGCCAGCCGGCGAGGGAGCTATGGCTACACCTTC. Translation gives CASRRGSYGYTF.

The genes are TRBV6-5 and TRBJ2-7, with D perhaps matching TRBD2 (6 bases). V dropped 2 bases and J dropped 6 bases, with 11 bases sitting between them. Germline V gene sequence: CDR1 MNHEY, CDR2 SVGAGI. This CDR3 is 13 amino acids long. For the CDR3, the DNA is TGTGCCAGCAGTTACATACGGGGGTTCGAGCAGTACTTC. Translation gives CASSYIRGFEQYF.

The table lists this clone with a few counts. The rearrangement joins TRBV28 to TRBJ2-3; TRBD2 matches at 9 bases. Unmatched junction bases numbered 3, after V lost 5 bases and J lost 0 bases. The CDR3 extends over 15 amino acids. From germline, CDR1 is MDHEN and CDR2 SYDVKM. The CDR3 loop reads CASSVSGSSTDTQYF. In DNA form, the CDR3 reads TGTGCCAGCAGTGTTAGCGGGAGCAGCACAGATACGCAGTATTTT.